This is a list of T cell receptor beta chains from one sample in a study of naive and memory T cell subsets. A single record per CDR3 protein comes from TCRdb applying MiXCR to the UMI-ligation and nested PCR reads. This sample has under 100,000 distinct CDR3 sequences, with roughly 7% found just once. Sequencing input: central memory CD4+ T cells from blood. The origin of the receptors is a human donor in good health. The CDR3 runs from the conserved cysteine through the conserved F or W. The D gene is left open where the match is weak. Some rows mark clone size as missing; the rest say once, few, many or name a class of expanded clone.

j_call | clone_size | d_call | v_call | cdr3_nt | cdr3_aa
TRBJ2-7 | many | NA | TRBV3-1 | TGTGCCAGCAGCCAAACGTTATCCCGGGTCGAGCAGTACTTC | CASSQTLSRVEQYF
TRBJ2-1 | NA | TRBD2 | TRBV27 | TGTGCCAGCAGTTTTGGCGGGGGGCGCTCCTACAATGAGCAGTTCTTC | CASSFGGGRSYNEQFF
TRBJ2-7 | many | NA | TRBV12-3/TRBV12-4 | TGTGCCAGCAGGAGAGGGATTAACTACGAGCAGTACTTC | CASRRGINYEQYF
TRBJ2-5 | few | NA | TRBV20-1 | TGCAGTGCATCGAGGGGAGGAAGACCGATCCAAGAGACCCAGTACTTC | CSASRGGRPIQETQYF
TRBJ2-3 | many | TRBD2 | TRBV5-1 | TGCGCCAGCAGCTTGGATTTAGCGGGAGCTTCAGATACGCAGTATTTT | CASSLDLAGASDTQYF
TRBJ1-4 | many | NA | TRBV20-1 | TGCAGTGCTAGAGTAGGGGAAAAACTGTTTTTT | CSARVGEKLFF
TRBJ2-2 | few | NA | TRBV24-1 | TGTGCCACCTCCAGTAACACCGGGGAGCTGTTTTTT | CATSSNTGELFF
TRBJ2-1 | many | TRBD2 | TRBV11-2 | TGTGCCAGCAGCCAAAGCGGGAGGGCCGGGAATGAGCAGTTCTTC | CASSQSGRAGNEQFF
TRBJ1-1 | NA | TRBD1 | TRBV5-5 | TGTGCCAGCAGACCGGGACAGGGGCTATCGGTGAACACTGAAGCTTTCTTT | CASRPGQGLSVNTEAFF
TRBJ1-4 | many | NA | TRBV29-1 | TGCAGCGCTATAGACAGCGCCGAAAAACTGTTTTTT | CSAIDSAEKLFF
TRBJ2-6 | many | NA | TRBV7-8 | TGTGCCAGCAGCCCCCGAGCCCCCTCTGGGGCCAACGTCCTGACTTTC | CASSPRAPSGANVLTF
TRBJ2-2 | NA | TRBD1 | TRBV7-2 | TGTGCCAGCAGCTTAGACAGGGGGACCACCGGGGAGCTGTTTTTT | CASSLDRGTTGELFF
TRBJ1-1 | many | NA | TRBV24-1 | TGTGCCACCAGTGCATCCGAGTCAATGAACACTGAAGCTTTCTTT | CATSASESMNTEAFF
TRBJ2-6 | many | NA | TRBV7-8 | TGTGCCAGCAGCAGCGGTTTGACTGGGGCCAACGTCCTGACTTTC | CASSSGLTGANVLTF
TRBJ2-3 | NA | NA | TRBV20-1 | TGCAGTGCTAGGCGGGCGCGGACAGATACGCAGTATTTT | CSARRARTDTQYF
TRBJ1-1 | few | NA | TRBV11-3 | TGTGCCAGCATCCCCGCCCGGCTATCCATTAACACTGAAGCTTTCTTT | CASIPARLSINTEAFF
TRBJ1-5 | many | TRBD1 | TRBV7-2 | TGTGCCAGCAGCTTAAGGGCGACAGGGGGCAATCAGCCCCAGCATTTT | CASSLRATGGNQPQHF